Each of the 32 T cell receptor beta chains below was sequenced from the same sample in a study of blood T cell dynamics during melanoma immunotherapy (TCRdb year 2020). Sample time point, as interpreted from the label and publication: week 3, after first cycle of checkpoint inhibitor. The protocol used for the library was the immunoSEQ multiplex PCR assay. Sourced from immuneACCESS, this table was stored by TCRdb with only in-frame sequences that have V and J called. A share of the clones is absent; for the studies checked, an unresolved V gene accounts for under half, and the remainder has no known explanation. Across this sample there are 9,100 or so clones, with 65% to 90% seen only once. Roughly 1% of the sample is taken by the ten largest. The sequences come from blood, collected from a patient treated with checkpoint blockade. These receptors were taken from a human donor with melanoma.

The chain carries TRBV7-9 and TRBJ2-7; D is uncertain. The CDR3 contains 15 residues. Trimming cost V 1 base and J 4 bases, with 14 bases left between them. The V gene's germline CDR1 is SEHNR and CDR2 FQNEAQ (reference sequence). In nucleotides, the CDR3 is TGTGCCAGCAGCTTAGGTACTAACACTCCTTACGAGCAGTACTTC. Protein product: CASSLGTNTPYEQYF. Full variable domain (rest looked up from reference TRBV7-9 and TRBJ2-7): DTGVSQNPRHKITKRGQNVTFRCDPISEHNRLYWYRQTLGQGPEFLTYFQNEAQLEKSRLLSDRFSAERPKGSFSTLEIQRTEQGDSAMYLCASSLGTNTPYEQYFGPGTRLTVT.

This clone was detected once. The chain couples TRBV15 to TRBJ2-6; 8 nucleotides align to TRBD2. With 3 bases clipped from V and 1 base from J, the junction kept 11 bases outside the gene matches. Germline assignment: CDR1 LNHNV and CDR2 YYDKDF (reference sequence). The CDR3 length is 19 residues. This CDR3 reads CATSSPPGGRGSGANVLTF. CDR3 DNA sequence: TGTGCCACCAGCAGCCCCCCGGGGGGGCGCGGGTCTGGGGCCAACGTCCTGACTTTC.

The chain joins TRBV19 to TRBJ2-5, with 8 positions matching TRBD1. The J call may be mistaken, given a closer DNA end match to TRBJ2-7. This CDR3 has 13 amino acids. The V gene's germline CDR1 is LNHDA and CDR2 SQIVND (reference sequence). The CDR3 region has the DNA TGTGCCAGTAGCAAGGACAGGGCCTACGAGCAGTACTTC. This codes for CASSKDRAYEQYF.

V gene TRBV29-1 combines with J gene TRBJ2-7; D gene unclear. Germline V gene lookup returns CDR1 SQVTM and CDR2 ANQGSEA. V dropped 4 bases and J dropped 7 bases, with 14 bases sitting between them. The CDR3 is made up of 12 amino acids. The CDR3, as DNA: TGCAGCGTTGTGGAAGGGATGAGGGAGCAGTACTTC. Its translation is CSVVEGMREQYF.

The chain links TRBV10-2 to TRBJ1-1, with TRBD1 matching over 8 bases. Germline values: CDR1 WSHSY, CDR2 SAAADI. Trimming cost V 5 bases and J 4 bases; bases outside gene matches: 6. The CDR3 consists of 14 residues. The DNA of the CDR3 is TGCGCCAGCAGTAGGACAGGGAAGGCCACTGAAGCTTTCTTT. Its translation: CASSRTGKATEAFF.

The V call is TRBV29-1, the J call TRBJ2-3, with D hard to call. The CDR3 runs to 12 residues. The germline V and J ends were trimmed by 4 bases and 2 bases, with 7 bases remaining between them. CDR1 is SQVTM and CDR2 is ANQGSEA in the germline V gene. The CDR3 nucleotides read TGCAGCGTTGCCCTGATCACAGATACGCAGTATTTT. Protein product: CSVALITDTQYF.

CDR3 DNA sequence: TGTGCCAGCAGCTTAGTGGCGGGGGGGTCAGATACGCAGTATTTT. It is translated as CASSLVAGGSDTQYF. The J gene is TRBJ2-3, the V gene TRBV7-2; 9 bases align to TRBD2. V gave up 1 base and J gave up 4 bases; unmatched junction bases: 3. The CDR3 has 15 amino acids. Germline lookup yields CDR1 SGHTA and CDR2 FQGNSA. The full variable domain, its missing parts supplied by reference TRBV7-2 and TRBJ2-3, is GAGVSQSPSNKVTEKGKDVELRCDPISGHTALYWYRQSLGQGLEFLIYFQGNSAPDKSGLPSDRFSAERTGGSVSTLTIQRTQQEDSAVYLCASSLVAGGSDTQYFGPGTRLTVL.

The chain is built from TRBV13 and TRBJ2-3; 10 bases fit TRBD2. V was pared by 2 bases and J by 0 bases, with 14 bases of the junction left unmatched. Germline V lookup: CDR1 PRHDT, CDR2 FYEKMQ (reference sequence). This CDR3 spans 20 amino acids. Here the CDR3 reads CASSLFLAGVQRPSTDTQYF. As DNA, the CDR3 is TGTGCCAGCAGCTTATTTCTAGCGGGGGTACAGAGACCTAGCACAGATACGCAGTATTTT. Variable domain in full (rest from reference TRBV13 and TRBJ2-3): AAGVIQSPRHLIKEKRETATLKCYPIPRHDTVYWYQQGPGQDPQFLISFYEKMQSDKGSIPDRFSAQQFSDYHSELNMSSLELGDSALYFCASSLFLAGVQRPSTDTQYFGPGTRLTVL.

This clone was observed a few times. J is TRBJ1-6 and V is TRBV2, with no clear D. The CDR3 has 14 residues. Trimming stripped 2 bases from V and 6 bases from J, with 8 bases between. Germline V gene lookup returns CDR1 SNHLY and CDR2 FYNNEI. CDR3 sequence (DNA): TGTGCCAGCAGTGAACTTCGTTCTAATTCACCCCTCCACTTT. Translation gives CASSELRSNSPLHF.

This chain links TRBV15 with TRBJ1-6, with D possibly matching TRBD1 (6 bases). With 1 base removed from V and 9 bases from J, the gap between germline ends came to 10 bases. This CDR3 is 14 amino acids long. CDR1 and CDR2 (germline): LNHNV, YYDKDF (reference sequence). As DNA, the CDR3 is TGTGCCACCAGCAGAGCAGGGGAGGGTTCACCCCTCCACTTT. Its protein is CATSRAGEGSPLHF.

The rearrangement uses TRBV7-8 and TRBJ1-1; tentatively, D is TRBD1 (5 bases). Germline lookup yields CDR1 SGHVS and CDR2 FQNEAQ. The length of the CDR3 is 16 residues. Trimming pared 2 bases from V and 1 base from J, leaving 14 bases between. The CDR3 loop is CASSLSPGAANTEAFF. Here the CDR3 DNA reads TGTGCCAGCAGCTTATCCCCCGGGGCCGCGAACACTGAAGCTTTCTTT.

CDR3 protein: CASSLESAIRDEQFF. The DNA of the CDR3 is TGTGCCAGCAGCCTGGAAAGTGCCATTAGGGATGAGCAGTTCTTC. This chain uses TRBV5-4 with TRBJ2-1; D is ambiguous. V was pared by 4 bases and J by 8 bases, with 19 bases between. Germline V CDR1 and CDR2: SGHNT, YYREEE (reference sequence). The length of the CDR3 is 15 residues.

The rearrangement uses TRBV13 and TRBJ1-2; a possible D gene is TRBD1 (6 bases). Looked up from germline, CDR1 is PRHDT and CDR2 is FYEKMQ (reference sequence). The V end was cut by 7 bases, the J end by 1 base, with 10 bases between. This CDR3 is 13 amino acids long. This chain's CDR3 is CASTDSLNYGYTF. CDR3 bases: TGTGCCAGCACGGACAGCCTTAACTATGGCTACACCTTC.

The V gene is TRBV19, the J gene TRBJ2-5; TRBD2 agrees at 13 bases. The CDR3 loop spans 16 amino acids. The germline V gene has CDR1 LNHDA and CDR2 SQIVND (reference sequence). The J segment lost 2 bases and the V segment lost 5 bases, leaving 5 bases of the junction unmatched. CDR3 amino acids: CASSQLAGGRQETQYF. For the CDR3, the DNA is TGTGCCAGTAGTCAACTAGCGGGGGGGCGGCAAGAGACCCAGTACTTC.

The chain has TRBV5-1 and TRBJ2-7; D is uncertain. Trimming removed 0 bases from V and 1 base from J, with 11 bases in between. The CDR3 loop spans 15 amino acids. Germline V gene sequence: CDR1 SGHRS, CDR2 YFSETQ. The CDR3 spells CASSLALGVSYEQYF. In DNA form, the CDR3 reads TGCGCCAGCAGCTTGGCCCTTGGGGTTTCCTACGAGCAGTACTTC. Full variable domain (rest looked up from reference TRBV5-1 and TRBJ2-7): KAGVTQTPRYLIKTRGQQVTLSCSPISGHRSVSWYQQTPGQGLQFLFEYFSETQRNKGNFPGRFSGRQFSNSRSEMNVSTLELGDSALYLCASSLALGVSYEQYFGPGTRLTVT.

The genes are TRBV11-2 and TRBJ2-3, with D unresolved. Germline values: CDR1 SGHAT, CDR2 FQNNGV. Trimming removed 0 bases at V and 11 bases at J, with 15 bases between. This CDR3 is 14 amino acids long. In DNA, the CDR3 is TGTGCCAGCAGCTTAGATCGGGCAAGAAATCGGCAGTATTTT. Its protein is CASSLDRARNRQYF.

In DNA, the CDR3 is TGTGCCATCAGTGAAAGGGGGCAGGGGAGAGCTTACGGCTACACCTTC. Encoded protein: CAISERGQGRAYGYTF. The chain employs TRBV10-3 and TRBJ1-2, with 7 bases that match TRBD1. The CDR3 is 16 amino acids. Germline V CDR1 and CDR2: ENHRY, SYGVKD. The junction had 15 bases not matched to a gene; V was cut back by 3 bases and J by 8 bases.

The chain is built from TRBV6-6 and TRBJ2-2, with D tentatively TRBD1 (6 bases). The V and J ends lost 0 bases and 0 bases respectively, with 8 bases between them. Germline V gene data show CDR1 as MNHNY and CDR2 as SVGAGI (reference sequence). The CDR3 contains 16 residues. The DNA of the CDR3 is TGTGCCAGCAGTTACTCTTGGGGGCCGAACACCGGGGAGCTGTTTTTT. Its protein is CASSYSWGPNTGELFF.

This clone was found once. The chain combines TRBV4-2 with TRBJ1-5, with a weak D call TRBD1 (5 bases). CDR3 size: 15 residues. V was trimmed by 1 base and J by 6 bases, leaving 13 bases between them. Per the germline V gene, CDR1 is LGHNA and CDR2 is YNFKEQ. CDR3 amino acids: CASSQAPGLSQPQHF. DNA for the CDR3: TGTGCCAGCAGCCAAGCCCCAGGGCTCTCTCAGCCCCAGCATTTT.

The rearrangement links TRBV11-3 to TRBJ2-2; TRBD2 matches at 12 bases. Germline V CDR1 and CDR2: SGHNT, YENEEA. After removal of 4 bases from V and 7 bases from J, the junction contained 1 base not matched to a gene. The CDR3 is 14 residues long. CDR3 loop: CASSSGLAGGELFF. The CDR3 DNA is TGTGCCAGCAGCTCGGGACTAGCGGGCGGGGAGCTGTTTTTT.

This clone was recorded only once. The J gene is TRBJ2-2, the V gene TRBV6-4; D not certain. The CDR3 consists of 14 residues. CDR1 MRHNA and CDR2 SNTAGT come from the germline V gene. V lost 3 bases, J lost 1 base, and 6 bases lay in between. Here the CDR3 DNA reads TGTGCCAGCAGTGAAGAAGGGAACACCGGGGAGCTGTTTTTT. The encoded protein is CASSEEGNTGELFF.

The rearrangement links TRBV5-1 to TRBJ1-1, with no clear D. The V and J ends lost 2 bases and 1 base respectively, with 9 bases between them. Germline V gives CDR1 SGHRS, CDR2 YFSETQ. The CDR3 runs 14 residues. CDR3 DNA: TGCGCCAGCAGCTTTTTGTCGACGAACACTGAAGCTTTCTTT. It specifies CASSFLSTNTEAFF.

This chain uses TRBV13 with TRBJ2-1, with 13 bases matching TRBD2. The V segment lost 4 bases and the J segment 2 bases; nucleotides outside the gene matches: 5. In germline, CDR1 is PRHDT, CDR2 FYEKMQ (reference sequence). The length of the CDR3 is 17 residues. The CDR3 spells CASSSRLAGGTYNEQFF. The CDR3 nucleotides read TGTGCCAGCAGCTCGCGACTAGCGGGGGGTACCTACAATGAGCAGTTCTTC.

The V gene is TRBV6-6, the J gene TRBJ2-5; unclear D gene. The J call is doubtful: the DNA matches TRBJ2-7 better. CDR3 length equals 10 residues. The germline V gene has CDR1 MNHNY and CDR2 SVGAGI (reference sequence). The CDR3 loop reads CASGIYEQYF. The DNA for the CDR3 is TGTGCCAGCGGAATTTACGAGCAGTACTTC.

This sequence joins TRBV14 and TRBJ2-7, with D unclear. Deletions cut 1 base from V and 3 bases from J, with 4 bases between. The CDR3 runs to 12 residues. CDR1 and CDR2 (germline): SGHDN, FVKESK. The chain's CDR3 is CASSQVDYEQYF. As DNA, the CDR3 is TGTGCCAGCAGCCAAGTCGACTACGAGCAGTACTTC.

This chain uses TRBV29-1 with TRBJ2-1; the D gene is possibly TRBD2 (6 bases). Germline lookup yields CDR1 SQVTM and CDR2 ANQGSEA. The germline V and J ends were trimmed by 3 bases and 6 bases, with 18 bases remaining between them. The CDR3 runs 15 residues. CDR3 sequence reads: CSVESGTPPRNEQFF. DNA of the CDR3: TGCAGCGTTGAGTCAGGGACTCCCCCTCGCAATGAGCAGTTCTTC.

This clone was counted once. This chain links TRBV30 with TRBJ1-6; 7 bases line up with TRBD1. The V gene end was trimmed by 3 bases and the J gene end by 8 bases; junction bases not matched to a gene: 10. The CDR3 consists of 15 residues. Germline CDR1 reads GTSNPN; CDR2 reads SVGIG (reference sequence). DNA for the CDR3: TGTGCCTGGAGCTCACAGGGGCCAACCGATTCACCCCTCCACTTT. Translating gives CAWSSQGPTDSPLHF.

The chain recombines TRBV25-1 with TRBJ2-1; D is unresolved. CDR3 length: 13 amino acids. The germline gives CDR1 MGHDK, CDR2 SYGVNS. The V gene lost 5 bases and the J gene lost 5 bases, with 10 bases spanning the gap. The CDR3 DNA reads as TGTGCCAGCAGTAAACGACCAGACAATGAGCAGTTCTTC. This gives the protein CASSKRPDNEQFF.

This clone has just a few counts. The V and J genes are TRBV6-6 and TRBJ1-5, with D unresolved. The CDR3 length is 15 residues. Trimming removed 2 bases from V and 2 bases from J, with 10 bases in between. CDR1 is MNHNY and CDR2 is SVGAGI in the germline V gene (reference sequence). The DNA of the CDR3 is TGTGCCAGCAGTTACCCGTCCTCTGGCAATCAGCCCCAGCATTTT. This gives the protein CASSYPSSGNQPQHF.

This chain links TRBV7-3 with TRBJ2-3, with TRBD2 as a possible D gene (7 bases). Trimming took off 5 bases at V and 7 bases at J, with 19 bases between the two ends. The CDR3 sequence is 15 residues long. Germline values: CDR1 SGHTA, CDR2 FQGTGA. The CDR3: CASSTGGTNGYTQYF. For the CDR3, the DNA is TGTGCCAGCAGCACCGGGGGGACAAACGGGTATACGCAGTATTTT.

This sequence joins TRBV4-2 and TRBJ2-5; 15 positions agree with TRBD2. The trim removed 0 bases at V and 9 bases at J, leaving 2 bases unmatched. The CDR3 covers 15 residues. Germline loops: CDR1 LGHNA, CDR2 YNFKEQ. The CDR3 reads CASSQDGLAGGAQYF. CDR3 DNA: TGTGCCAGCAGCCAAGATGGACTAGCGGGGGGGGCCCAGTACTTC.

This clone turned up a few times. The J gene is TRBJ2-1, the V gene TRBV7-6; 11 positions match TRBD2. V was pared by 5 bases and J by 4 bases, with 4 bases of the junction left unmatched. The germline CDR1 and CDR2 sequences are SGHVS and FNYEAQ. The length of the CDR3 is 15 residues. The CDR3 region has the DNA TGTGCCAGCAGCCTCGGGACTAGCGGTTACAATGAGCAGTTCTTC. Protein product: CASSLGTSGYNEQFF. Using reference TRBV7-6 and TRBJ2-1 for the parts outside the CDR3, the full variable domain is GAGVSQSPRYKVTKRGQDVALRCDPISGHVSLYWYRQALGQGPEFLTYFNYEAQQDKSGLPNDRFSAERPEGSISTLTIQRTEQRDSAMYRCASSLGTSGYNEQFFGPGTRLTVL.